This TCR beta chain is drawn from a study of T-cell memory formation after mild COVID-19. A single record per CDR3 protein comes from TCRdb applying MiXCR to the 5' RACE reads. Here the sample spans 200,000 or so distinct CDR3 sequences, 16% being singletons. This clonotype was seen a few times. Its antigen is unknown. Whole-study results and caveats: Day 15 to 85 contractors were CD4/CD8 balanced; later expanders leaned CD4+.

The V gene's germline CDR1 is SGHRS and CDR2 YFSETQ. The CDR3 sequence is 19 residues long. With 4 bases clipped from V and 1 base from J, the junction kept 16 bases outside the gene matches. Sequencing was carried out using PBMCs or a T cell subset sorted from them (not recorded which). The chain combines TRBV5-1 with TRBJ2-5, with 10 nucleotides matching TRBD2. The sequence was collected from an adult woman who had mild COVID-19 (a few samples of this study predate the infection). Cell type and time point are not known. Here the CDR3 DNA reads TGCGCCAGCAGCGGGCGACTAGCGGGTGAACGATCCCGCCAAGAGACCCAGTACTTC. It is translated as CASSGRLAGERSRQETQYF.